This is a list of T cell receptor beta chains from one sample in a study of T cells in Graves' hyperthyroidism and ophthalmopathy. TCRdb processed the multiplex PCR reads anew with MiXCR; each CDR3 protein has one entry. The sample lists roughly 500,000 distinct CDR3 sequences, 40% to 55% seen once, with around 44% in the top ten. The sample comprised peripheral blood or thyroid tissue (not recorded which). The receptors originated from an adult woman with Graves' disease, either hyperthyroidism or ophthalmopathy (not recorded which). CDR3s include the opening cysteine and the closing phenylalanine or tryptophan.

v_call	j_call	cdr3_aa
TRBV20-1	TRBJ1-4	CSARAPGTGWEKLFF
TRBV12-3/TRBV12-4	TRBJ1-1	CASNNHGVNTEAFF
TRBV7-3	TRBJ2-7	CASSPRANSYEQYF
TRBV2	TRBJ1-2	CAGSETGNYGYTF
TRBV5-4	TRBJ1-1	CASRRAGDVHSEAFF
TRBV24-1	TRBJ1-2	CATSDPNTGVGGYTF
TRBV5-1	TRBJ2-2	CASSIDALAGVSTGELFF
TRBV20-1	TRBJ1-5	CSAGPGVYSNQPQHF
TRBV30	TRBJ1-2	CAWSVGAGYTF
TRBV12-3/TRBV12-4	TRBJ1-5	CASSGRGLRNNQPQHF
TRBV6-5	TRBJ1-2	CASSYRGYGYTF
TRBV6-5	TRBJ2-7	CASSYSGGGIEQYF
TRBV29-1	TRBJ1-1	CSVGRGGSDTEAFF
TRBV3-1	TRBJ1-4	CASSHGGGGQLFF
TRBV5-1	TRBJ2-7	CASSFVQGFLYEQYF
TRBV6-5	TRBJ1-5	CASSLGSYQPQHF
TRBV2	TRBJ2-5	CASSNVGRAQETQYF
TRBV6-5	TRBJ2-5	CASPGGTQYF
TRBV7-2	TRBJ2-7	CASSSSGRGSYEQYF
TRBV12-3/TRBV12-4	TRBJ2-7	CASSFGGVYEQYF
TRBV4-3	TRBJ1-5	CASSQDRLRGVNQPQHF
TRBV24-1	TRBJ1-5	CATSGKGGISPQHF
TRBV7-3	TRBJ2-5	CASSRLAGGGTQYF
TRBV29-1	TRBJ2-6	CSVSGANVLTF
TRBV28	TRBJ1-1	CASSSHHRQDAF
TRBV10-3	TRBJ2-6	CAIRARENASGANVLTF
TRBV20-1	TRBJ2-5	CSAHGGDQETQYF
TRBV7-6	TRBJ2-7	CASSPTGRGYEQYF
TRBV7-9	TRBJ1-2	CASSFIPLYGYTF
TRBV12-3/TRBV12-4	TRBJ2-6	CASSPPFWRGASGANVLTF
TRBV4-1	TRBJ1-3	CASSQDAVSGNTIYF
TRBV19	TRBJ1-2	CATGDKYGYTF
TRBV29-1	TRBJ2-3	CSVVKGVDTQYF
TRBV29-1	TRBJ1-1	CSDEGTVTTEAFF
TRBV5-1	TRBJ1-4	CASSTTATNEKLFF
TRBV28	TRBJ1-4	CASSSGLGEKLFF
TRBV30	TRBJ2-7	CAWIRRGGEQYF
TRBV28	TRBJ1-4	CASSPPDEKLFF
TRBV6-1	TRBJ2-6	CASSEGRHSGANVLTF
TRBV14	TRBJ1-1	CASSFQRLEAFF
TRBV15	TRBJ1-1	CATSRAWTGVTEAFF
TRBV10-3	TRBJ2-5	CAISAQGKQETQYF
TRBV20-1	TRBJ1-2	CSASDGAYGYTF
TRBV19	TRBJ2-2	CASSTPFGGTGELFF
TRBV2	TRBJ1-4	CASSLSWSKEKLFF
TRBV15	TRBJ1-4	CATSRAPGTGNEKLFF
TRBV7-9	TRBJ2-7	CASSHRDSRFYEQYF
TRBV29-1	TRBJ2-7	CSVELGFYEQYF
TRBV29-1	TRBJ1-1	CSVRDIVEAFF
TRBV15	TRBJ1-5	CATSRGGQIHQPQHF
TRBV20-1	TRBJ1-1	CSARSGTDQTEAFF
TRBV10-3	TRBJ1-1	CAICSASADSYTEAFF
TRBV7-9	TRBJ2-7	CASSLDSGYSYEQYF